The text below deals with one TCR beta chain. The antigen remains undetermined. TRB was amplified from roughly 0.25 ug of peripheral blood genomic DNA per sample. TRB rearrangements were amplified by touch-down multiplex PCR with mixed TRB-A/B primers. No DNA is given; TCRdb re-called the multiplex PCR reads and lists each CDR3 protein once. This sample contains some 15,000 distinct CDR3 sequences. The data originate from a study of T cell clusters in autoimmune cytopenias. Study-wide findings and caveats: Physiological T cell clusters of healthy donors were apparently absent in primary autoimmune cytopenia patients. The T cell clusters were defined only in silico, without experimental functional validation.

Per germline, CDR1 MNHEY and CDR2 SMNVEV (reference sequence). CDR3 length: 13 amino acids. These data were likewise used in another study, on T cell repertoires in aging, cancer and after chemotherapy.

V usage is TRBV27 and J usage is TRBJ1-3; with no DNA, the TCRdb D assignment of TRBD1 cannot be verified. The receptor was isolated from a human donor in good health. The sequenced sample consisted of peripheral blood. The CDR3 loop reads CASSSRAGNTIYF.